Presented here are 16 T cell receptor beta chains from one specimen sequenced in a study of PD-1 blockade in classical Hodgkin lymphoma. Time point specified: cycle 4 day 1 (C4D1), after less than 7 weeks of nivolumab. Brentuximab vedotin exposure varied among the patients, all of whom had relapsed after autologous stem cell transplantation. Investigators isolated CD4+ T cells from thawed PBMCs through magnetic negative selection. The method was immunoSEQ multiplex PCR; TCRdb's version includes in-frame clones alone and lacks a portion of them. The sample holds 20,000 or so clones, over 80% seen once. Sequenced material: CD4+ T cells from blood, taken before the fourth cycle of nivolumab. The origin of the receptors is a human donor with classical Hodgkin lymphoma.

This chain joins TRBV5-4 and TRBJ2-7; D ambiguous. The CDR3 spans 14 residues. The germline V gene encodes CDR1 SGHNT and CDR2 YYREEE (reference sequence). Trimming left V 0 bases short and J 6 bases short, with 13 bases between. This CDR3 is CASSLAGKASEQYF. CDR3 in DNA: TGTGCCAGCAGCTTGGCTGGGAAGGCTTCCGAGCAGTACTTC.

The chain combines TRBV18 with TRBJ2-6; no reliable D call. This CDR3 is built from 15 residues. Deletions cut 1 base from V and 2 bases from J, with 6 bases between. The germline CDR1 and CDR2 sequences are KGHSH and LQKENI. The CDR3: CASSPQGAGANVLTF. The CDR3, as DNA: TGTGCCAGCTCACCACAGGGTGCTGGGGCCAACGTCCTGACTTTC.

V is TRBV29-1 and J is TRBJ2-1; D is tentatively TRBD1 or TRBD2 (6 bases each). The CDR3 is 11 amino acids. Trimming stripped 6 bases from V and 12 bases from J, with 15 bases between. Germline CDR1 is SQVTM and CDR2 is ANQGSEA. CDR3 region: CSVARGGGQFF. The CDR3 DNA is TGCAGCGTCGCCAGGGGAGGTGGGCAGTTCTTC.

CDR3 residues: CASSRGGRTYEQYF. The CDR3 DNA reads as TGTGCCAGCAGTCGGGGGGGACGGACCTACGAGCAGTACTTC. The chain is built from TRBV6-1 and TRBJ2-7; the match to TRBD2 covers 8 bases. From germline, CDR1 is MNHNS and CDR2 SASEGT. The V and J ends lost 5 bases and 2 bases, in that order; junction bases with no gene match: 5. The CDR3 loop spans 14 amino acids.

The sample holds a few counts of this clone. The rearrangement links TRBV5-1 to TRBJ2-1; TRBD2 matches 9 bases. J was trimmed by 6 bases and V by 4 bases; bases with no gene match: 11. Germline assignment: CDR1 SGHRS and CDR2 YFSETQ. The CDR3 loop spans 16 amino acids. CDR3 sequence reads: CASSMEASGIGNEQFF. The CDR3 DNA follows: TGCGCCAGCAGCATGGAGGCTAGCGGGATAGGCAATGAGCAGTTCTTC.

This chain joins TRBV19 and TRBJ2-1, with D perhaps matching TRBD2 (6 bases). This CDR3 has 16 amino acids. The V and J ends lost 4 bases and 2 bases respectively, with 15 bases between them. Looked up from germline, CDR1 is LNHDA and CDR2 is SQIVND (reference sequence). The CDR3 sequence is CASSTPGLGTYNEQFF. In DNA form, the CDR3 reads TGTGCCAGTAGTACCCCGGGACTGGGAACCTACAATGAGCAGTTCTTC. Drawing the rest from reference TRBV19 and TRBJ2-1, the complete variable domain is DGGITQSPKYLFRKEGQNVTLSCEQNLNHDAMYWYRQDPGQGLRLIYYSQIVNDFQKGDIAEGYSVSREKKESFPLTVTSAQKNPTAFYLCASSTPGLGTYNEQFFGPGTRLTVL.

The chain combines TRBV29-1 with TRBJ2-5; D is unclear. V shed 7 bases and J shed 2 bases, with 11 bases lying between them. Germline loops: CDR1 SQVTM, CDR2 ANQGSEA. This CDR3 region has 12 residues. As DNA, the CDR3 is TGCAGCGAGAAAAAGTTACAAGAGACCCAGTACTTC. Encoded protein: CSEKKLQETQYF.

The table lists this clone with a count of one. The chain couples TRBV6-6 to TRBJ2-3; 7 positions match TRBD1. Per germline, CDR1 MNHNY and CDR2 SVGAGI (reference sequence). V trimming: 5 bases; J trimming: 5 bases; junction bases outside the gene matches: 4. The CDR3 has 13 amino acids. The CDR3 sequence: CASSRQGQDTQYF. The CDR3 nucleotides read TGTGCCAGCAGTCGACAGGGTCAAGATACGCAGTATTTT.

The chain recombines TRBV28 with TRBJ2-3; 7 bases line up with TRBD2. Germline lookup yields CDR1 MDHEN and CDR2 SYDVKM. Germline trimming cut 5 bases from V and 5 bases from J; bases unmatched to any gene: 4. This CDR3 contains 13 residues. The CDR3 nucleotides are TGTGCCAGCAGTAGGGGAGGGGTAGATACGCAGTATTTT. Translation: CASSRGGVDTQYF.

This clone was observed a single time. The chain has TRBV19 and TRBJ1-2; D not resolved. Germline assignment: CDR1 LNHDA and CDR2 SQIVND (reference sequence). The CDR3 is 14 amino acids. The germline V and J ends were trimmed by 9 bases and 6 bases, with 20 bases remaining between them. CDR3 amino acids: CASATEVGMHGYTF. In nucleotides, the CDR3 is TGTGCCAGCGCGACGGAGGTGGGGATGCATGGCTACACCTTC.

V usage is TRBV5-4 and J usage is TRBJ2-2; D may be TRBD1 (6 bases). The V gene's germline CDR1 is SGHNT and CDR2 YYREEE (reference sequence). V lost 4 bases to trimming and J lost 7 bases, with 11 bases between them. The CDR3 extends over 13 amino acids. CDR3 DNA sequence: TGTGCCAGCAGCAAACAGGGAGACGGGGAGCTGTTTTTT. Translation: CASSKQGDGELFF.

The chain has TRBV6-6 and TRBJ2-1, with a tentative D call TRBD1 (5 bases). This CDR3 has 12 residues. Germline-derived CDR1 and CDR2 are MNHNY and SVGAGI (reference sequence). Trimming shortened V by 6 bases and J by 9 bases, and 12 bases separated the two germline ends. CDR3 protein: CASRQDTLEQFF. The CDR3 bases are TGTGCCAGCAGACAGGATACGCTTGAGCAGTTCTTC.

The CDR3 region is CASSVVLYNEQFF. CDR3 nucleotide sequence: TGTGCCAGTAGTGTCGTTCTCTACAATGAGCAGTTCTTC. This rearrangement joins TRBV19 to TRBJ2-1; D ambiguous. V lost 5 bases and J lost 3, with 8 bases in between. The V gene's germline CDR1 is LNHDA and CDR2 SQIVND (reference sequence). The CDR3 covers 13 residues.

The chain is built from TRBV29-1 and TRBJ2-5; 8 nucleotides line up with TRBD1. Trimming took 4 bases from V and 6 from J; bases not matched to a gene: 13. The CDR3 totals 15 residues. From germline, CDR1 is SQVTM and CDR2 ANQGSEA. CDR3 sequence: CSVVLASGGEKTQYF. CDR3 sequence (DNA): TGCAGCGTTGTCCTTGCATCAGGGGGCGAAAAGACCCAGTACTTC.

This chain connects TRBV9 to TRBJ2-7; D is perhaps TRBD1 or TRBD2 (6 bases each). Germline V gives CDR1 SGDLS, CDR2 YYNGEE. The CDR3 has 14 amino acids. Deletions cut 0 bases from V and 4 bases from J, with 11 bases between. CDR3 region: CASSVGGARYEQYF. The CDR3 DNA reads as TGTGCCAGCAGCGTAGGGGGGGCGAGATACGAGCAGTACTTC.

The chain has TRBV28 and TRBJ2-7; no firm D call. Between the trimmed V and J ends, which lost 5 bases and 4 bases, there was a span of 18 bases. The CDR3 loop spans 15 amino acids. Per germline, CDR1 MDHEN and CDR2 SYDVKM. The CDR3 reads CASSQWAPPQYEQYF. The CDR3 bases are TGTGCCAGCAGTCAATGGGCCCCTCCGCAATACGAGCAGTACTTC.